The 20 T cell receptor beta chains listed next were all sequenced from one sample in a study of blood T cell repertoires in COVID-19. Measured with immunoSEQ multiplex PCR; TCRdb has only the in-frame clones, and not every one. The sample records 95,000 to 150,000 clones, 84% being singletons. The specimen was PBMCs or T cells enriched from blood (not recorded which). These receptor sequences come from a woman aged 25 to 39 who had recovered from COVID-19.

The CDR3 protein is CASSLFAAAEDTQYF. The CDR3 nucleotides are TGTGCCAGCAGTTTATTTGCCGCAGCGGAAGATACGCAGTATTTT. The rearrangement uses TRBV28 and TRBJ2-3, with D tentatively TRBD2 (5 bases). The germline V gene has CDR1 MDHEN and CDR2 SYDVKM. The CDR3 is made up of 15 amino acids. V lost 1 base and J lost 5, with 13 bases in between.

The CDR3 sequence is CASSPANYGFEQYF. The CDR3 nucleotides are TGTGCCAGCTCACCAGCAAATTACGGGTTCGAGCAGTACTTC. The rearrangement joins TRBV18 to TRBJ2-7; D remains unclear. With 2 bases removed from V and 6 bases from J, the gap between germline ends came to 14 bases. Looked up from germline, CDR1 is KGHSH and CDR2 is LQKENI. There are 14 residues in the CDR3.

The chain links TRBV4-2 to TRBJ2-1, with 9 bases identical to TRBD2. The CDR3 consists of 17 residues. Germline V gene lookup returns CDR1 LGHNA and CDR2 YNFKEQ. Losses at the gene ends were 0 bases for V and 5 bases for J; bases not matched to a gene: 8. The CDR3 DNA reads TGTGCCAGCAGCCAAGACGAGGGACTAGCAGCCGACAATGAGCAGTTCTTC. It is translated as CASSQDEGLAADNEQFF.

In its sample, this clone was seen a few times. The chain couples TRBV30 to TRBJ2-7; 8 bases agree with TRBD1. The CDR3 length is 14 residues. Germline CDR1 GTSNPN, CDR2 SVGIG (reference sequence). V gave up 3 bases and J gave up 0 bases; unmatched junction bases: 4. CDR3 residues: CAWRRGQDSYEQYF. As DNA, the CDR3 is TGTGCCTGGAGGAGGGGACAGGACTCCTACGAGCAGTACTTC.

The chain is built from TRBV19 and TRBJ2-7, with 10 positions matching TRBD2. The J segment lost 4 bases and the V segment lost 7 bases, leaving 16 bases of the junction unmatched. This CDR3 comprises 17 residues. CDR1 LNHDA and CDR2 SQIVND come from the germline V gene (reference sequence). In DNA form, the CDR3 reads TGTGCCAGTACCTTGAGGGCACCTAGCGGGAGTGGGTACGAGCAGTACTTC. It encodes CASTLRAPSGSGYEQYF. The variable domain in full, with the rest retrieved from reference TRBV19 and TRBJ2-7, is DGGITQSPKYLFRKEGQNVTLSCEQNLNHDAMYWYRQDPGQGLRLIYYSQIVNDFQKGDIAEGYSVSREKKESFPLTVTSAQKNPTAFYLCASTLRAPSGSGYEQYFGPGTRLTVT.

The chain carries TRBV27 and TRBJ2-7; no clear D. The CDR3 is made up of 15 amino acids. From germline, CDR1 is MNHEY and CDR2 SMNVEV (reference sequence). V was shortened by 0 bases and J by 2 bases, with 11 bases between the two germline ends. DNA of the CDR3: TGTGCCAGCAGTTTATCCCTGGTGGGCACCTACGAGCAGTACTTC. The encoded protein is CASSLSLVGTYEQYF.

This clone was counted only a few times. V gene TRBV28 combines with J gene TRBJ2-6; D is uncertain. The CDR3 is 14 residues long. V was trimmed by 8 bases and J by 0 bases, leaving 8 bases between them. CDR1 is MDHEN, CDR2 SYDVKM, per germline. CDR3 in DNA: TGTGCCAGCCTGAGGAGCTCTGGGGCCAACGTCCTGACTTTC. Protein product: CASLRSSGANVLTF.

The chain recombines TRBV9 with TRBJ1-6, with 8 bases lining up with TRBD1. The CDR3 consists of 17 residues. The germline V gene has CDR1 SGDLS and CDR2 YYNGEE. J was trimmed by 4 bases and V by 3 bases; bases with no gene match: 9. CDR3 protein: CASSEDRGAVYNSPLHF. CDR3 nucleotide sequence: TGTGCCAGCAGCGAAGACAGGGGTGCCGTATATAATTCACCCCTCCACTTT.

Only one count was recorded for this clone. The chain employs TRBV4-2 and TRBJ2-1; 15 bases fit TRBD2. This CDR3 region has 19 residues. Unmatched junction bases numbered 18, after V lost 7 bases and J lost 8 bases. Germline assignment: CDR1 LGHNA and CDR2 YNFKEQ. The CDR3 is CASTPAPDRTSGRGDEQFF. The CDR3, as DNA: TGTGCCAGCACCCCAGCCCCGGACAGGACTAGCGGGAGGGGGGATGAGCAGTTCTTC.

The CDR3 nucleotides are TGTGCCAGCAGTGAGGTGATTCGGGTCCGGAGCTCCTACGAGCAGTACTTC. It specifies CASSEVIRVRSSYEQYF. The gene calls are TRBV6-1 and TRBJ2-7, with D unclear. Per the germline V gene, CDR1 is MNHNS and CDR2 is SASEGT. This CDR3 comprises 17 residues. Trimming took off 3 bases at V and 0 bases at J, with 18 bases between the two ends.

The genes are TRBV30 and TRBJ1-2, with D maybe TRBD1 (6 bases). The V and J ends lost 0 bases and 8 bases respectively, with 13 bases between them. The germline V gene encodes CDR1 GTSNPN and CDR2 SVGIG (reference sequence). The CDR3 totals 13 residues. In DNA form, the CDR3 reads TGTGCCTGGAGTGTCCTGGGGGCGAGCGGCTACACCTTC. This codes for CAWSVLGASGYTF.

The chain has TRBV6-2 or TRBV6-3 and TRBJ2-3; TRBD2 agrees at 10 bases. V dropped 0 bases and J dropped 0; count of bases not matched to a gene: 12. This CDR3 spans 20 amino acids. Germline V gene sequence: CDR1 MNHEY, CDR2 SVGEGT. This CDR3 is CASSYSLRAGGRESTDTQYF. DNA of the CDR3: TGTGCCAGCAGTTACTCTCTTCGAGCGGGAGGGAGGGAAAGCACAGATACGCAGTATTTT.

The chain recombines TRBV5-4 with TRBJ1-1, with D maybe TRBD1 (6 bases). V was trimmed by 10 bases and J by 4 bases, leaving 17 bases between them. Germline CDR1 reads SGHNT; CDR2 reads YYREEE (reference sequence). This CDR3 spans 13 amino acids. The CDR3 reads CAFPREGGTEAFF. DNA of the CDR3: TGTGCCTTCCCCAGGGAAGGGGGCACTGAAGCTTTCTTT.

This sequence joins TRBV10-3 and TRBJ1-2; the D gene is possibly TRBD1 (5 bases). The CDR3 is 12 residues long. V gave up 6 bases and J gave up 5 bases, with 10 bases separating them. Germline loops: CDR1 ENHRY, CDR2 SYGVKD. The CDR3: CAISLTGYGYTF. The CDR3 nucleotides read TGTGCCATCAGCCTCACAGGATATGGCTACACCTTC.

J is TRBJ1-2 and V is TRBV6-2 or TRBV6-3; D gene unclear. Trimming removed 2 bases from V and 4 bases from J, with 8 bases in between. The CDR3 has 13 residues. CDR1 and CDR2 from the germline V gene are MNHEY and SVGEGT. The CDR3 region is CASSYPLSYGYTF. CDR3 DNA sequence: TGTGCCAGCAGTTACCCTCTCTCCTATGGCTACACCTTC.

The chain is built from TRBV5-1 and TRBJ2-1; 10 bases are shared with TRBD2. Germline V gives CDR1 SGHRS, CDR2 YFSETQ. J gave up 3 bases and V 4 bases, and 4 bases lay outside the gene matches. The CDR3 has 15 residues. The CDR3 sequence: CASSEGLAVYNEQFF. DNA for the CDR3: TGCGCCAGCAGCGAAGGACTAGCGGTCTACAATGAGCAGTTCTTC.

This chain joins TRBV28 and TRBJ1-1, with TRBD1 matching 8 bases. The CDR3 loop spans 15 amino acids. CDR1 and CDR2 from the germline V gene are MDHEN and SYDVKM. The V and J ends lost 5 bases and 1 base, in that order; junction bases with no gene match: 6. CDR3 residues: CASSPPGQGNTEAFF. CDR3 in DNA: TGTGCCAGCAGTCCCCCCGGACAGGGGAACACTGAAGCTTTCTTT.

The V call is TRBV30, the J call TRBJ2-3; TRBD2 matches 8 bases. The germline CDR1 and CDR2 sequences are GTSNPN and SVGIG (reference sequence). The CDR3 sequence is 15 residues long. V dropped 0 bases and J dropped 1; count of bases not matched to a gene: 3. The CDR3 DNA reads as TGTGCCTGGAGTGTACAAGCGGGAGGCACAGATACGCAGTATTTT. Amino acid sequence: CAWSVQAGGTDTQYF.

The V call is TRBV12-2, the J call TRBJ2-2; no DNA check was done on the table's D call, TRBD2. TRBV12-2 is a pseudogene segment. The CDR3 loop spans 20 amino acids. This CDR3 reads CASRLSGLAGGPSKAGELFF. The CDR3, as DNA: TGTGCAAGTCGCTTATCGGGCCTAGCGGGAGGGCCGAGTAAGGCCGGGGAGCTGTTTTTT.

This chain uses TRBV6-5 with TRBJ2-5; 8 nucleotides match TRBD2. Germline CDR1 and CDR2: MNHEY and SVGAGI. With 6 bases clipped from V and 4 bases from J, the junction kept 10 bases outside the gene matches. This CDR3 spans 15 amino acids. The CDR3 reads CASRRSGSLGETQYF. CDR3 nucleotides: TGTGCCAGCAGGCGGAGCGGGAGCTTGGGAGAGACCCAGTACTTC.